What follows are 9 T cell receptor beta chains derived from one specimen sequenced in a study of spatial heterogeneity in lung cancer. MiXCR, run by TCRdb on the 5' RACE reads, gives a single entry per CDR3 protein. The table includes tens of thousands of distinct CDR3 sequences, under 8.5% detected once. Stated time point: sample taken at primary tumor resection. Sequenced material: PBMCs, taken at surgery. Source of these receptors: a male donor with early-stage non-small cell lung cancer.

The sample holds many counts of this clonotype. This chain uses TRBV3-1 with TRBJ1-1; no firm D call. Germline V lookup: CDR1 LGHDT, CDR2 YNNKEL (reference sequence). The CDR3 runs to 14 residues. The V end was cut by 1 base, the J end by 1 base, with 7 bases between. The CDR3 loop is CASSQAGGNTEAFF. The DNA for the CDR3 is TGTGCCAGCAGCCAAGCAGGCGGGAACACTGAAGCTTTCTTT.

This clonotype has more than one count but fewer than ten. This chain links TRBV10-3 with TRBJ1-5, with 10 bases matching TRBD1. J lost 5 bases, V lost 4 bases, and 2 bases had no gene match. This CDR3 comprises 14 residues. Germline CDR1 and CDR2: ENHRY and SYGVKD. CDR3 sequence: CAISAGQGDQPQHF. DNA for the CDR3: TGTGCCATCAGTGCAGGACAGGGGGATCAGCCCCAGCATTTT.

The V gene is TRBV25-1, the J gene TRBJ2-3; 9 nucleotides match TRBD1. This CDR3 contains 19 residues. V lost 1 base and J lost 3; bases outside the gene matches: 14. The germline CDR1 and CDR2 sequences are MGHDK and SYGVNS. The chain's CDR3 is CASSEFVEEGDRATDTQYF. The CDR3 DNA reads TGTGCCAGCAGTGAATTCGTGGAGGAGGGGGACAGGGCTACAGATACGCAGTATTTT.

In this sample, this clonotype turned up a few times. The CDR3 reads CASSQVTGEGEKLFF. CDR3 sequence (DNA): TGCGCCAGCAGCCAAGTGACAGGGGAAGGTGAAAAACTGTTTTTT. The genes are TRBV4-1 and TRBJ1-4, with 8 bases lining up with TRBD1. Germline CDR1 and CDR2: MGHRA and YSYEKL. J gave up 7 bases and V 1 base, and 5 bases lay outside the gene matches. The CDR3 spans 15 residues.

This clonotype was observed a handful of times. This sequence joins TRBV4-1 and TRBJ1-1; D gene uncertain. The germline CDR1 and CDR2 sequences are MGHRA and YSYEKL. V was cut by 3 bases and J by 4 bases, with 18 bases left in between. This CDR3 comprises 16 residues. The CDR3 nucleotides are TGCGCCAGCAGCCAGACGATCCTCCGGGGTCCCACTGAAGCTTTCTTT. It codes for CASSQTILRGPTEAFF.

This clonotype has at least ten counts. The chain is built from TRBV20-1 and TRBJ1-5; 10 bases line up with TRBD1. The CDR3 consists of 14 residues. J was trimmed by 2 bases and V by 6 bases; bases with no gene match: 4. Germline CDR1 reads DFQATT; CDR2 reads SNEGSKA (reference sequence). CDR3 DNA: TGCAGTGCCCCGGGGACAGGGGGCAATCAGCCCCAGCATTTT. Translating it yields CSAPGTGGNQPQHF.

The V and J genes are TRBV27 and TRBJ2-2; D perhaps matches TRBD2 (5 bases). Trimming stripped 6 bases from V and 5 bases from J, with 19 bases between. Germline V gene lookup returns CDR1 MNHEY and CDR2 SMNVEV (reference sequence). CDR3 length: 16 amino acids. CDR3 bases: TGTGCCAGCAGGCGGCATGAAAGCGGTCGGACCGGGGAGCTGTTTTTT. Translating it yields CASRRHESGRTGELFF.

This clonotype was seen repeatedly, ten times or more. This chain links TRBV18 with TRBJ2-4; TRBD1 matches 10 bases. The ends lost 4 bases at V and 5 bases at J; junction bases unmatched: 5. CDR1 is KGHSH, CDR2 LQKENI, per germline. This CDR3 spans 15 amino acids. The CDR3 is CASSRDRGRENIQYF. Here the CDR3 DNA reads TGTGCCAGCTCACGTGACAGGGGGCGCGAAAACATTCAGTACTTC.

V and J are TRBV7-7 and TRBJ2-5; perhaps TRBD1 as D (7 bases). This CDR3 comprises 16 residues. Germline CDR1 and CDR2: SSHAT and FNYEAQ (reference sequence). V gave up 5 bases and J gave up 2 bases, with 18 bases separating them. CDR3: CASSQEAGGLQETQYF. CDR3 coding DNA: TGTGCCAGCAGCCAAGAGGCAGGGGGGCTACAAGAGACCCAGTACTTC.